Listed below are T cell receptor beta chains from one sample, sequenced in a study of long-term antiretroviral therapy in people with HIV. Some clones are missing from TCRdb's copy, which holds only in-frame ones; the method was immunoSEQ multiplex PCR. Of 24,000 or so clones listed, around 95% are singletons. The material was unsorted PBMCs, obtained roughly 5 years after starting antiretroviral therapy. These receptors were taken from a woman in her forties or fifties with HIV. CDR3s include the opening cysteine and the closing phenylalanine or tryptophan. D genes are given only for firm matches. A clone size is listed for some rows: how often the clone was seen (once, few, many), or a class if it is expanded.

-,TRBV5-6,-,TRBJ2-7,CASSLTDYEQYF,TGTGCCAGCAGCTTGACAGACTACGAGCAGTACTTC
-,TRBV28,-,TRBJ1-1,CASYPGDRVNTEAFF,TGTGCCAGCTACCCTGGCGACAGAGTAAACACTGAAGCTTTCTTT
-,TRBV10-3,-,TRBJ1-2,CAYRPTDNYGYTF,TGTGCCTATCGACCTACCGATAACTATGGCTACACCTTC
-,TRBV19,TRBD1,TRBJ1-2,CAGGTEYGYTF,TGTGCCGGAGGGACAGAGTATGGCTACACCTTC
-,TRBV2,TRBD2,TRBJ2-7,CASSERLAGSVEQYF,TGTGCCAGCAGTGAGCGTCTAGCGGGATCGGTGGAGCAGTACTTC
-,TRBV5-1,-,TRBJ2-2,CASSLSANTGELFF,TGCGCCAGCAGCTTGTCGGCGAACACCGGGGAGCTGTTTTTT
once,TRBV4-1,TRBD2,TRBJ2-7,CASSYGPGGGNEQYF,TGCGCCAGCAGCTATGGGCCGGGAGGAGGGAACGAGCAGTACTTC
once,TRBV28,TRBD1,TRBJ1-5,CASSTSGGSQPQHF,TGTGCCAGCAGCACCTCAGGGGGATCTCAGCCCCAGCATTTT
-,TRBV10-3,-,TRBJ2-7,CAIGTEVREEQYF,TGTGCCATCGGGACCGAGGTAAGGGAGGAGCAGTACTTC
-,TRBV7-3,TRBD1,TRBJ2-3,CASSSDRSGDTQYF,TGTGCCAGCAGCTCGGACAGGTCGGGAGATACGCAGTATTTT
-,TRBV19,-,TRBJ2-1,CASSSRLSYNEQFF,TGTGCCAGTAGCTCACGCCTGTCCTACAATGAGCAGTTCTTC